The T cell receptor beta chain under discussion was sequenced for a study of T cell changes during pregnancy in multiple sclerosis. Measured with immunoSEQ multiplex PCR; TCRdb has only the in-frame clones, and not every one. Of about 73,000 clones in the sample, 85% to 95% were seen once. The CDR3 is made up of 15 amino acids. The ends lost 4 bases at V and 8 bases at J; junction bases unmatched: 14. Per the germline V gene, CDR1 is GTSNPN and CDR2 is SVGIG (reference sequence). This chain joins TRBV30 and TRBJ1-2, with 9 bases aligning to TRBD1. The receptor was derived from a female donor in good health, enrolled as a control in a pregnancy study. The specimen comprised peripheral blood, sampled in the third trimester of pregnancy. Here the CDR3 DNA reads TGTGCCTGGACCACCCCTCGGACAGGGGATGAGGGCTACACCTTC. Its translation: CAWTTPRTGDEGYTF.